These 10 T cell receptor beta chains were all obtained from the same sample, sequenced in a study of molecular identifiers for immune sequencing clone quantification. TCRdb passed the PCR reads through MiXCR, listing each CDR3 protein once. This table holds around 460,000 distinct CDR3 sequences, around 21% found once. Input material: naive CD8+ T cells from blood, with Jurkat cell RNA spiked in. This sample's subset: FACS-sorted CD8+CD4-CCR7+CD45RA+ naive T cells. These TCRs come from a human donor in good health. Some libraries in this study had Jurkat cell RNA spiked in.

There are many counts of this clonotype. The rearrangement links TRBV5-1 to TRBJ2-3; D is perhaps TRBD1 (5 bases). The germline CDR1 and CDR2 sequences are SGHRS and YFSETQ. V was trimmed by 4 bases and J by 0 bases, leaving 18 bases between them. The CDR3 contains 17 residues. The CDR3 protein is CASSPFGAEISTDTQYF. In DNA form, the CDR3 reads TGCGCCAGCAGCCCCTTTGGGGCCGAGATTAGCACAGATACGCAGTATTTT.

This clonotype has only a few counts. Here the CDR3 DNA reads TGTGCCAGCAGCCAGCAGCGAGAGCAGTACTTC. This codes for CASSQQREQYF. The V and J genes are TRBV3-1 and TRBJ2-7, with D unresolved. Germline values: CDR1 LGHDT, CDR2 YNNKEL (reference sequence). CDR3 length: 11 residues. V was trimmed by 3 bases and J by 7 bases, leaving 7 bases between them.

The sample holds many counts of this clonotype. The genes are TRBV6-2 or TRBV6-3 and TRBJ2-3; D possibly matches TRBD1 or TRBD2 (5 bases each). Germline lookup yields CDR1 MNHEY and CDR2 SVGEGT. The V end was cut by 5 bases, the J end by 3 bases, with 18 bases between. The CDR3 is 16 amino acids. DNA of the CDR3: TGTGCCAGCAGTCAAATGCAGGGAGAGGAGACAGATACGCAGTATTTT. This encodes CASSQMQGEETDTQYF.

This clonotype was picked up many times. The V call is TRBV6-1, the J call TRBJ2-3, with 8 bases aligning to TRBD2. The V gene end was trimmed by 1 base and the J gene end by 1 base; junction bases not matched to a gene: 4. Germline V gene sequence: CDR1 MNHNS, CDR2 SASEGT. The CDR3 loop spans 16 amino acids. The CDR3 here is CASSEDLTSGTDTQYF. DNA of the CDR3: TGTGCCAGCAGTGAAGATTTGACTAGCGGCACAGATACGCAGTATTTT.

Regarding this clonotype: It may be a read error: a sequence one base away is much more abundant. The gene calls are TRBV29-1 and TRBJ2-6; D is perhaps TRBD1 (5 bases). The CDR3 has 16 amino acids. CDR1 is SQVTM, CDR2 ANQGSEA, per germline. CDR3 nucleotide sequence: TGCAGCGTATGGGTGGCCACGTCCTCTGGGGCCAACGTCCCGACTTTC. Protein sequence: CSVWVATSSGANVPTF.

For this clonotype: A read error may be the cause here, since a much bigger clone is one base away. J is TRBJ2-3 and V is TRBV19, with D perhaps matching TRBD2 (6 bases). V lost 1 base, J lost 2 bases, and 13 bases lay in between. The CDR3 is made up of 16 amino acids. The V gene's germline CDR1 is LNHDA and CDR2 SQIVND (reference sequence). The CDR3 DNA reads as TGTGCCAGTAGTATAGTTCCAGCGGGCCACACAGATACGCAGTATTTT. It encodes CASSIVPAGHTDTQYF.

In this sample, this clonotype turned up a few times. The rearrangement uses TRBV5-1 and TRBJ1-4; no definite D call. Between the trimmed V and J ends, which lost 4 bases and 0 bases, there was a span of 7 bases. Germline assignment: CDR1 SGHRS and CDR2 YFSETQ. The CDR3 sequence is 14 residues long. CDR3 DNA sequence: TGCGCCAGCAGCGTGGCTGCAACTAATGAAAAACTGTTTTTT. It codes for CASSVAATNEKLFF. Complete variable domain (other parts from reference TRBV5-1 and TRBJ1-4): KAGVTQTPRYLIKTRGQQVTLSCSPISGHRSVSWYQQTPGQGLQFLFEYFSETQRNKGNFPGRFSGRQFSNSRSEMNVSTLELGDSALYLCASSVAATNEKLFFGSGTQLSVL.

This chain joins TRBV19 and TRBJ1-1, with 7 bases fitting TRBD1. J was trimmed by 4 bases and V by 6 bases; bases with no gene match: 8. CDR3 length equals 14 residues. Germline CDR1 reads LNHDA; CDR2 reads SQIVND (reference sequence). This chain's CDR3 is CASSFTGVGTEAFF. CDR3 coding DNA: TGTGCCAGTAGCTTCACAGGGGTTGGCACTGAAGCTTTCTTT.

On this clonotype itself: This may stem from a read error, because a much larger clone lies one nucleotide away. This chain joins TRBV2 and TRBJ2-2; D is possibly TRBD2 (6 bases). The CDR3 length is 13 residues. Germline V gene data show CDR1 as SNHLY and CDR2 as FYNNEI. The chain's CDR3 is CASRTDITGGLFF. The DNA of the CDR3 is TGTGCCAGCAGGACTGACATCACCGGGGGGCTGTTTTTT.

This chain joins TRBV9 and TRBJ2-5; D could derive from TRBD1 or TRBD2 (6 bases each). The ends were cut back, 3 bases at V and 5 bases at J, with 17 bases in the middle. In germline, CDR1 is SGDLS, CDR2 YYNGEE. This CDR3 is built from 15 residues. The CDR3 reads CASSEWDMAGETQYF. The CDR3 DNA sequence: TGTGCCAGCAGCGAGTGGGACATGGCGGGGGAGACCCAGTACTTC.